This is a list of T cell receptor beta chains from one sample in a study of T cell responses to AZD1222 COVID-19 vaccine. Repertoires were generated with immunoSEQ multiplex PCR, while TCRdb's copy carries only in-frame clones and drops some. The repertoire holds fewer than 70,000 clones, with 65% to 80% as singletons. The starting material was peripheral blood, obtained 28 days after the second AZD1222 dose. All receptors derive from an adult who received the AZD1222 COVID-19 vaccine. Both conserved end residues are part of each CDR3. A D gene is named only where the DNA matches it firmly. Size is stated for part of the rows, as once, few or many counts, or as a class when the clone is expanded.

>.|13|.|TRBJ1-1|TRBV12-3/TRBV12-4
CASSLVRQTEAFF
TGTGCCAGCAGTTTGGTCAGGCAGACTGAAGCTTTCTTT
>TRBD1|15|.|TRBJ1-5|TRBV28
CASSPQGAVNQPQHF
TGTGCCAGCAGTCCACAGGGGGCGGTAAATCAGCCCCAGCATTTT
>TRBD1|15|.|TRBJ2-2|TRBV6-2/TRBV6-3
CASSKGTGATGELFF
TGTGCCAGCAGCAAGGGGACAGGGGCCACCGGGGAGCTGTTTTTT
>.|17|.|TRBJ1-4|TRBV18
CASSPVPVTERSEKLFF
TGTGCCAGCTCACCCGTCCCGGTCACAGAAAGGAGTGAAAAACTGTTTTTT
>.|14|.|TRBJ1-1|TRBV2
CASSVGGRNTEAFF
TGTGCCAGCAGTGTCGGCGGTCGGAACACTGAAGCTTTCTTT
>.|14|.|TRBJ1-5|TRBV7-2
CASSSGVSNQPQHF
TGTGCCAGCAGCTCAGGGGTCAGCAATCAGCCCCAGCATTTT
>.|13|.|TRBJ1-3|TRBV7-9
CASSFNEGNTIYF
TGTGCCAGCAGCTTCAACGAGGGAAACACCATATATTTT
>.|13|.|TRBJ2-7|TRBV13
CASSLGVENEQYF
TGTGCCAGCAGCTTAGGCGTAGAGAACGAGCAGTACTTC
>.|18|.|TRBJ2-7|TRBV7-2
CASSLQGGGWRGAYEQYF
TGTGCCAGCAGCTTACAAGGGGGTGGGTGGAGAGGGGCCTACGAGCAGTACTTC
>TRBD1|13|.|TRBJ1-1|TRBV14
CASSPTGVTEAFF
TGTGCCAGCAGCCCGACAGGGGTCACTGAAGCTTTCTTT
>TRBD1|16|.|TRBJ2-5|TRBV19
CASSAIDRGGGETQYF
TGTGCCAGTAGTGCAATAGACAGGGGAGGAGGGGAGACCCAGTACTTC
>.|14|.|TRBJ1-2|TRBV2
CASSEVQGSSGYTF
TGTGCCAGCAGTGAAGTTCAGGGCAGTTCTGGCTACACCTTC
>TRBD1|13|.|TRBJ1-2|TRBV6-1
CASRDRGNGGYTF
TGTGCCAGCAGAGACAGGGGGAATGGTGGCTACACCTTC
>.|14|.|TRBJ1-1|TRBV6-2/TRBV6-3
CASSYEGRVTEAFF
TGTGCCAGCAGTTACGAGGGGAGGGTCACTGAAGCTTTCTTT
>.|14|.|TRBJ2-7|TRBV6-1
CASSERGTAYEQYF
TGTGCCAGCAGTGAACGGGGGACAGCCTACGAGCAGTACTTC
>.|16|.|TRBJ2-3|TRBV5-1
CASSLGGGRDTDTQYF
TGCGCCAGCAGCTTGGGTGGGGGACGGGACACAGATACGCAGTATTTT
>TRBD1|14|.|TRBJ1-5|TRBV19
CASSMGQARKPQHF
TGTGCCAGTAGTATGGGACAGGCACGGAAGCCCCAGCATTTT
>TRBD1|14|.|TRBJ1-1|TRBV19
CASDTGGGSTEAFF
TGTGCCAGTGATACAGGGGGCGGGAGCACTGAAGCTTTCTTT
>.|15|.|TRBJ1-5|TRBV3-1/TRBV3-2
CASSSTGGSNQPQHF
TGTGCCAGCAGCTCGACAGGCGGTAGCAATCAGCCCCAGCATTTT
>TRBD1|15|.|TRBJ1-2|TRBV2
CASSENRGLVYGYTF
TGTGCCAGCAGTGAAAACAGGGGGCTTGTCTATGGCTACACCTTC
>.|14|.|TRBJ2-5|TRBV7-2
CASSLGRGLETQYF
TGTGCCAGCAGCTTAGGCAGGGGATTGGAGACCCAGTACTTC
>.|14|.|TRBJ2-3|TRBV7-9
CASSLASDTDTQYF
TGTGCCAGCAGCTTAGCTAGCGACACAGATACGCAGTATTTT
>TRBD2|15|.|TRBJ2-3|TRBV7-3
CASSPGGGPTDTQYF
TGTGCCAGCAGCCCGGGCGGGGGGCCAACAGATACGCAGTATTTT
>TRBD1|15|once|TRBJ1-5|TRBV5-6
CASSRGPTGNQPQHF
TGTGCCAGCAGCCGCGGACCGACAGGGAATCAGCCCCAGCATTTT
>TRBD2|16|.|TRBJ2-2|TRBV2
CASSASGAGNTGELFF
TGTGCCAGCAGTGCTAGCGGGGCCGGGAACACCGGGGAGCTGTTTTTT
>.|15|.|TRBJ2-6|TRBV11-3
CASSFSNSGANVLTF
TGTGCCAGCAGCTTCTCAAACTCTGGGGCCAACGTCCTGACTTTC
>TRBD1|15|.|TRBJ2-2|TRBV7-8
CASSSGTANTGELFF
TGTGCCAGCAGCTCCGGGACAGCTAACACCGGGGAGCTGTTTTTT
>.|15|.|TRBJ2-4|TRBV3-1/TRBV3-2
CASSPHPGAENIQYF
TGTGCCAGCAGCCCGCATCCAGGGGCAGAAAACATTCAGTACTTC
>.|10|.|TRBJ2-5|TRBV27
CASRPETQYF
TGTGCCAGCAGGCCGGAGACCCAGTACTTC
>TRBD1|16|.|TRBJ2-7|TRBV15
CATSRVPGQGALRQYF
TGTGCCACCAGCAGAGTGCCGGGACAGGGGGCCTTGCGGCAGTACTTC
>.|12|.|TRBJ2-5|TRBV12-3/TRBV12-4
CASSFGGETQYF
TGTGCCAGCAGTTTTGGGGGAGAGACCCAGTACTTC
>.|13|.|TRBJ2-7|TRBV7-7
CASSLARGREQYF
TGTGCTAGCAGCTTAGCGAGGGGACGCGAGCAGTACTTC
>.|13|.|TRBJ2-3|TRBV14
CASSPRVADTQYF
TGTGCCAGCAGCCCTCGGGTCGCAGATACGCAGTATTTT
>.|15|.|TRBJ1-2|TRBV5-6
CASSLDGPGRGGYTF
TGTGCCAGCAGCTTGGATGGCCCCGGGCGGGGTGGCTACACCTTC
>.|16|.|TRBJ1-5|TRBV28
CASSPHRYRGNQPQHF
TGTGCCAGCAGTCCGCACCGATACCGAGGCAATCAGCCCCAGCATTTT
>.|15|.|TRBJ1-5|TRBV19
CASKPTGPSNQPQHF
TGTGCCAGTAAACCCACAGGGCCCAGCAATCAGCCCCAGCATTTT
>.|15|.|TRBJ2-5|TRBV11-3
CASSLMEGGRETQYF
TGTGCCAGCAGCTTGATGGAGGGGGGCCGGGAGACCCAGTACTTC
>.|14|.|TRBJ1-4|TRBV19
CASSIQATNEKLFF
TGTGCCAGTAGTATTCAAGCAACTAATGAAAAACTGTTTTTT
>.|14|.|TRBJ2-3|TRBV5-4
CASSLGQITDTQYF
TGTGCCAGCAGCTTGGGACAGATCACAGATACGCAGTATTTT
>TRBD1|16|once|TRBJ1-6|TRBV5-1
CASSLGGDRGISPLHF
TGCGCCAGCAGCTTGGGTGGGGACAGGGGAATTTCACCCCTCCACTTT
>.|13|.|TRBJ1-3|TRBV5-4
CASSYDTENTIYF
TGTGCCAGCAGCTACGATACGGAAAACACCATATATTTT
>.|12|.|TRBJ1-1|TRBV6-6
CASKIGGAEAFF
TGTGCCAGCAAGATCGGGGGCGCTGAAGCTTTCTTT
>.|17|.|TRBJ1-1|TRBV3-1/TRBV3-2
CASSQDLAPDLYTEAFF
TGTGCCAGCAGCCAAGATCTAGCGCCGGACCTCTACACTGAAGCTTTCTTT
>.|12|.|TRBJ1-4|TRBV2
CASSDNDGKLFF
TGTGCCAGCAGTGATAATGACGGAAAACTGTTTTTT
>TRBD1|14|.|TRBJ1-5|TRBV9
CASSETGVGQPQHF
TGTGCCAGCAGCGAGACAGGGGTAGGGCAGCCCCAGCATTTT
>.|13|.|TRBJ1-2|TRBV6-2/TRBV6-3
CASSYSLGYGYTF
TGTGCCAGCAGTTACTCTTTGGGGTATGGCTACACCTTC
>TRBD1|15|.|TRBJ2-5|TRBV5-6
CASSFGTGKQETQYF
TGTGCCAGCAGCTTCGGGACAGGAAAACAAGAGACCCAGTACTTC
>TRBD1|14|.|TRBJ2-7|TRBV9
CASSVDEGAGEQYF
TGTGCCAGCAGCGTAGATGAGGGGGCGGGCGAGCAGTACTTC
>TRBD1|15|.|TRBJ2-3|TRBV5-5
CASSAGQGTTDTQYF
TGTGCCAGCAGTGCGGGACAGGGGACCACAGATACGCAGTATTTT
>.|15|.|TRBJ1-2|TRBV3-1/TRBV3-2
CASSQDTSGYYGYTF
TGTGCCAGCAGCCAAGATACCAGCGGCTACTATGGCTACACCTTC